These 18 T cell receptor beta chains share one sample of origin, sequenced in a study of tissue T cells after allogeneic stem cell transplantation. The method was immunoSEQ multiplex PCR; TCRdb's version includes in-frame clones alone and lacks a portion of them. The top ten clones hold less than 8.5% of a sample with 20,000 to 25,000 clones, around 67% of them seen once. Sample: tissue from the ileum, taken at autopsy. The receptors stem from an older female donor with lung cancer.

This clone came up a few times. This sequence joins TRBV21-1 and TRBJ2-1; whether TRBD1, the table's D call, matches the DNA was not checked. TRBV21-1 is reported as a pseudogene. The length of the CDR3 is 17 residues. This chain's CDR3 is CASVNDKAGGVDNEQFF. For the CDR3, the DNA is TGTGCCAGCGTAAACGACAAAGCAGGGGGTGTAGACAATGAGCAGTTCTTC.

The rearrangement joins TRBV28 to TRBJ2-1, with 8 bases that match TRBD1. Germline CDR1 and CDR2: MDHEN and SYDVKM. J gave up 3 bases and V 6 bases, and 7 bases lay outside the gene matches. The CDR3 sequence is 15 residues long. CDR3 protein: CASRSDRGGYNEQFF. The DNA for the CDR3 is TGTGCCAGCAGGTCCGACAGGGGCGGCTACAATGAGCAGTTCTTC. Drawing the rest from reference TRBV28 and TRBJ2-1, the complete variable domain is DVKVTQSSRYLVKRTGEKVFLECVQDMDHENMFWYRQDPGLGLRLIYFSYDVKMKEKGDIPEGYSVSREKKERFSLILESASTNQTSMYLCASRSDRGGYNEQFFGPGTRLTVL.

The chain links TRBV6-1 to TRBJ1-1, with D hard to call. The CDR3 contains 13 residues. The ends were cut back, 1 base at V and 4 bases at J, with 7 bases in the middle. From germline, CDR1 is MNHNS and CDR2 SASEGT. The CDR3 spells CASSEGGSTEAFF. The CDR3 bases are TGTGCCAGCAGTGAAGGAGGGAGCACTGAAGCTTTCTTT.

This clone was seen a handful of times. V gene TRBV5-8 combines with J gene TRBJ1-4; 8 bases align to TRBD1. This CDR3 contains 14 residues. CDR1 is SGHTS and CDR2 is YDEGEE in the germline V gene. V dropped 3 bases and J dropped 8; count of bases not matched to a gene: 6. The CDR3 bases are TGTGCCAGCAGCTCGACAGGGGAGTGGGAAAAACTGTTTTTT. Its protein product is CASSSTGEWEKLFF.

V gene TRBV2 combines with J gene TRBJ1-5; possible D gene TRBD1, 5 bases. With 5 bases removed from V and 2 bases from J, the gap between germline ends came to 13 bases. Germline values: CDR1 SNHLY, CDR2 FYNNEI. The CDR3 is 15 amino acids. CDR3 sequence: CASSSGPSGNQPQHF. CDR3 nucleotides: TGTGCCAGCAGTTCAGGGCCCTCGGGCAATCAGCCCCAGCATTTT.

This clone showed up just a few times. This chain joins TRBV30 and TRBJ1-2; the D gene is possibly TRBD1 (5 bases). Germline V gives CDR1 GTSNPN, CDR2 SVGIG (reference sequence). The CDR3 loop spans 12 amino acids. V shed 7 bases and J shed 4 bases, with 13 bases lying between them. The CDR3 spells CASDSFPYGYTF. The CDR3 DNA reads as TGTGCCTCAGACAGTTTTCCCTATGGCTACACCTTC.

CDR3 sequence (DNA): TGTGCCAGCAGCTTAGGGTTAGCGGGGGCCACCAGCGAGCAGTTCTTC. It yields the protein CASSLGLAGATSEQFF. This chain connects TRBV7-3 to TRBJ2-1; 9 bases map to TRBD2. The CDR3 length is 16 residues. V lost 2 bases to trimming and J lost 10 bases; unmatched junction nucleotides: 12. From germline, CDR1 is SGHTA and CDR2 FQGTGA.

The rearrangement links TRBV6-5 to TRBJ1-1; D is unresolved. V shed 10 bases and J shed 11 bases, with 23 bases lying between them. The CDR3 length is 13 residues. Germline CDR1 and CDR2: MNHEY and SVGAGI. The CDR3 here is CATTAPGSGSAFF. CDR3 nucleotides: TGTGCCACCACGGCGCCGGGTAGCGGGTCGGCTTTCTTT.

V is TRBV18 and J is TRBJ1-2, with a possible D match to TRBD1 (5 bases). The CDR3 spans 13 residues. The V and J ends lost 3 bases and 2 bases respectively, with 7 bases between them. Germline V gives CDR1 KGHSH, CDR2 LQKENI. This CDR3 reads CASSPRDNYGYTF. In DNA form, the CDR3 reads TGTGCCAGCTCACCGCGGGACAACTATGGCTACACCTTC.

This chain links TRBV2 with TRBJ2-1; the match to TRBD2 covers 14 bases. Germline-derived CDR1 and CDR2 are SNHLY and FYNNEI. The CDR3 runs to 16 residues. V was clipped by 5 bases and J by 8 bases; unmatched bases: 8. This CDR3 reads CASSFIPGLAGDEQFF. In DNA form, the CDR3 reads TGTGCCAGCAGTTTTATTCCGGGACTAGCGGGAGATGAGCAGTTCTTC. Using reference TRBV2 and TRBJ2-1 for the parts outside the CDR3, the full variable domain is EPEVTQTPSHQVTQMGQEVILRCVPISNHLYFYWYRQILGQKVEFLVSFYNNEISEKSEIFDDQFSVERPDGSNFTLKIRSTKLEDSAMYFCASSFIPGLAGDEQFFGPGTRLTVL.

CDR3 DNA: TGCGCCAGCAGCCAAGAGGGGCGGGGGGCCAAAAACATTCAGTACTTC. Amino acid sequence: CASSQEGRGAKNIQYF. The gene calls are TRBV4-1 and TRBJ2-4; 7 positions match TRBD2. V shed 0 bases, J shed 1 base, and the junction held 3 bases outside the gene matches. Germline V gives CDR1 MGHRA, CDR2 YSYEKL. The CDR3 is 16 amino acids.

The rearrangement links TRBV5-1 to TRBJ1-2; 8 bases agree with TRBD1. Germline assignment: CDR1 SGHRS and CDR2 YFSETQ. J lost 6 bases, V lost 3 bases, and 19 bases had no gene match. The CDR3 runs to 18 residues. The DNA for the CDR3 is TGCGCCAGCAGCTCTCTCCACTCGGGACAGGACTTTTCGGATGGCTACACCTTC. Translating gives CASSSLHSGQDFSDGYTF.

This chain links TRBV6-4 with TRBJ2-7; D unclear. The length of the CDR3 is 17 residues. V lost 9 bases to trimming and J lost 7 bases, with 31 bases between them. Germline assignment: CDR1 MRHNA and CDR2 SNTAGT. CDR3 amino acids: CARVILEKIILLCEQYF. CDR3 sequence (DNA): TGTGCCAGAGTAATCCTCGAAAAAATAATTCTTTTGTGTGAGCAGTACTTC.

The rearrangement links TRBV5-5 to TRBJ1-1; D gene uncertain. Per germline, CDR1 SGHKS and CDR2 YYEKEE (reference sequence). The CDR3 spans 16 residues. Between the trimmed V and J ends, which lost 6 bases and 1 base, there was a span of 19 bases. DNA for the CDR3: TGTGCCAGCACCCCTTATTTGTTGTCTGGGAACACTGAAGCTTTCTTT. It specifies CASTPYLLSGNTEAFF.

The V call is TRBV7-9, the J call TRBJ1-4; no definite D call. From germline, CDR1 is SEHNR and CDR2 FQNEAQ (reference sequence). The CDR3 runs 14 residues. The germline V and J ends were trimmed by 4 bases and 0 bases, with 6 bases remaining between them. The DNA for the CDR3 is TGTGCCAGCAGCTCGGGGACAACTAATGAAAAACTGTTTTTT. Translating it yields CASSSGTTNEKLFF.

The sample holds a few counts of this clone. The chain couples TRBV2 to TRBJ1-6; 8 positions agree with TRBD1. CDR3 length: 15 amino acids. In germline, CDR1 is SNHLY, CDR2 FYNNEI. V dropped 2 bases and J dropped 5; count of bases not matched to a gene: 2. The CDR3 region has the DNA TGTGCCAGCAGTGAACAACAGGGGGATAATTCACCCCTCCACTTT. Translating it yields CASSEQQGDNSPLHF.

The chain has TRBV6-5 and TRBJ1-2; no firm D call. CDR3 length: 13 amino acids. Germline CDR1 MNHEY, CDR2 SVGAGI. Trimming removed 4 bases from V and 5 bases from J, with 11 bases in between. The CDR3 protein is CASSFSPAYGYTF. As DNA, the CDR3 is TGTGCCAGCAGTTTTTCTCCGGCGTATGGCTACACCTTC.

This CDR3 is CASSPHLEGEQYF. The CDR3 DNA reads as TGTGCCAGCAGCCCCCACTTAGAGGGTGAGCAGTACTTC. The gene calls are TRBV7-3 and TRBJ2-7, with a tentative D call TRBD2 (5 bases). The CDR3 is 13 amino acids. Germline V gives CDR1 SGHTA, CDR2 FQGTGA. V lost 5 bases to trimming and J lost 7 bases, with 15 bases between them. Using reference TRBV7-3 and TRBJ2-7 for the parts outside the CDR3, the full variable domain is GAGVSQTPSNKVTEKGKYVELRCDPISGHTALYWYRQSLGQGPEFLIYFQGTGAADDSGLPNDRFFAVRPEGSVSTLKIQRTERGDSAVYLCASSPHLEGEQYFGPGTRLTVT.